The clone carrying this T cell receptor (beta chain) has more than one count but fewer than ten. Its antigen remains unidentified. UMIs were added to TCR cDNA along with a universal primer site when it was made by 5'RACE template switching. TCRdb processed the 5' RACE reads anew with MiXCR; each CDR3 protein has one entry. The sample consists of some 390,000 distinct CDR3 sequences, roughly 6.2% of them appearing once. The data are from a study of T cells after yellow fever vaccination. Background on the study: Preparation used SMART-Seq v4 Ultra Low Input for the low-cell-number fractions. Study results and limitations: Abundant contaminating clonotypes from the bulk population could appear in FACS-sorted repertoires. Clones from primary vaccination mostly reappeared after the booster (roughly 95% CD4, around 90% CD8).

The length of the CDR3 is 14 residues. With 4 bases removed from V and 12 bases from J, the gap between germline ends came to 19 bases. Germline-derived CDR1 and CDR2 are MNHEY and SVGEGT. Sequencing used PBMCs, obtained 5 days after the yellow fever booster vaccination. The chain combines TRBV6-2 or TRBV6-3 with TRBJ2-1; D is unresolved. This clonotype was obtained from a man aged 25-45 years who received the YFV17D yellow fever vaccine. The CDR3 spells CASSSPGTLGWQFF. CDR3 sequence (DNA): TGTGCCAGCAGTTCCCCGGGTACCCTGGGATGGCAGTTCTTC.